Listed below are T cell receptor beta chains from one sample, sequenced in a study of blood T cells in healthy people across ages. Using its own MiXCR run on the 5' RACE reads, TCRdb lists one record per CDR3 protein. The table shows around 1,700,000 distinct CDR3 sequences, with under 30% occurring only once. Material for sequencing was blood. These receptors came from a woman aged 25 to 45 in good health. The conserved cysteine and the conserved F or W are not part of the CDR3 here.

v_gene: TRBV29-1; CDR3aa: SVEGGALAKNIQY
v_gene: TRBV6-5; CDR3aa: ASSYSLAGASNSYNEQF
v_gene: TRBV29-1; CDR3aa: SVDWYDGEQY
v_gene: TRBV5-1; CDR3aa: ASSLANRGDEQY
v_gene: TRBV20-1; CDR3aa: SATRGTANEKLF
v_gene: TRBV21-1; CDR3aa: ASSSPRCPLTGELF
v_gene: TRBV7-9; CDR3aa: ASSMRQNSPLH
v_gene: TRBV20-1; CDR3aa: SARDRPSPGLGGNEQF
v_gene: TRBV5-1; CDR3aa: ASRDRVGAEAF
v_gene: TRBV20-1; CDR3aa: SARVDMNTEAF
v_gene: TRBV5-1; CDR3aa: ASSFGPVSGETQY
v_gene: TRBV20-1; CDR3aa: SARAGSEQY
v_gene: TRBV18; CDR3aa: ASSRKGQVSGGYEQY
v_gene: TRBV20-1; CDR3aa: SARRTGGNQPQH
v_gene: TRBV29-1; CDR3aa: SVGGGGGANYGYT
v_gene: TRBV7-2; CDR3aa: ASSLVSGTTEAF
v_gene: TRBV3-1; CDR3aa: ASSQDRMEAF
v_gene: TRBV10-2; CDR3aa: ASSDLREGQDTQY
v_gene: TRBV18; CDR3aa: ASSPRGAMGYGYT
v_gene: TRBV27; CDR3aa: ASSSAFYAGGRGETQY
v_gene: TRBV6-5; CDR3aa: ATGPRNYDEQF
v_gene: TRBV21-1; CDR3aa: ASLGTSYEQY
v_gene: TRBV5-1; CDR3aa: ASSLERSSTYEQY
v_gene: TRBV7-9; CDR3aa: ASSSVAGGGIYEQY
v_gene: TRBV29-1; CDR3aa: SVRESNQPQH
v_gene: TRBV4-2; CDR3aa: ASSQDQQGIKNIQY
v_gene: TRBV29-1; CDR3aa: SVWSSGYEQF
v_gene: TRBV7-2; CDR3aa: ASSVTGEEAF
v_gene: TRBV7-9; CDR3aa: ASSQSQAHEQF
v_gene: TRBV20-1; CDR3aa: SASLAGVQETQY
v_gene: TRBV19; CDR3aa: ASSIFHAASGANVLT
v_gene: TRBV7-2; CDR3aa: ASRGMQASEQF
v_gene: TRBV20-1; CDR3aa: SAQTGGSSGAREQF
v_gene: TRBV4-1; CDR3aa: ARSQDEQRAYNKQF
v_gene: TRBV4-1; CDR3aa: ASSQGLAFVEQY
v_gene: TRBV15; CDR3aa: ATRVTGATLNMQY
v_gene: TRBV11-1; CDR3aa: ASSPGGAGPFYEQY
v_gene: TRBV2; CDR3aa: ASSHPTRQGASWNEQF
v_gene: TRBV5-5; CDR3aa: ASSVGAPSDTQY
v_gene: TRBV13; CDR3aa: AGSFSTGLPREQY
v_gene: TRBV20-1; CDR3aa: SAVRDRFVSGANVLT
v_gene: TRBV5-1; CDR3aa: ASSLRGDHTEAF
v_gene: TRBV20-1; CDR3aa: SAQAGREQY
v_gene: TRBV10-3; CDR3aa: AIRGTGVAYEQY
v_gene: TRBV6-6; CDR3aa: ASSYQGASTDTQY